A single sample is the source of the 27 T cell receptor beta chains below, sequenced in a study of PD-1 blockade in classical Hodgkin lymphoma. Repertoires were generated with immunoSEQ multiplex PCR, while TCRdb's copy carries only in-frame clones and drops some. The sample shows 90,000 or so clones, around 90% of them seen only once. The patients all showed relapse after autologous stem cell transplantation, while their brentuximab vedotin exposure varied. This material consisted of peripheral blood mononuclear cells (PBMCs), taken before the second cycle of nivolumab. The receptors derive from a human donor with classical Hodgkin lymphoma.

The V gene is TRBV27, the J gene TRBJ2-7; 9 bases map to TRBD1. The junction had 9 bases not matched to a gene; V was cut back by 6 bases and J by 0 bases. The CDR3 runs to 16 residues. CDR1 is MNHEY and CDR2 is SMNVEV in the germline V gene (reference sequence). The CDR3 region is CASRLAGTGNSYEQYF. The DNA for the CDR3 is TGTGCCAGCAGGCTCGCCGGGACAGGGAACTCCTACGAGCAGTACTTC.

The chain has TRBV27 and TRBJ2-3, with TRBD1 matching 11 bases. With 6 bases clipped from V and 1 base from J, the junction kept 9 bases outside the gene matches. Looked up from germline, CDR1 is MNHEY and CDR2 is SMNVEV (reference sequence). The CDR3 is made up of 17 amino acids. The CDR3 coding sequence is TGTGCCAGCAGCCGACACCCGGGACAGGGGGGCACAGATACGCAGTATTTT. Its protein product is CASSRHPGQGGTDTQYF.

The chain is built from TRBV6-1 and TRBJ2-3; no clear D. Per germline, CDR1 MNHNS and CDR2 SASEGT. Trimming took 3 bases from V and 6 from J, leaving 7 bases between them. The CDR3 is 12 amino acids. As DNA, the CDR3 is TGTGCCAGCAGTGATGCTGGGGATACGCAGTATTTT. Translated: CASSDAGDTQYF.

This clone was picked up one time. The chain combines TRBV6-5 with TRBJ1-1, with D hard to call. Germline values: CDR1 MNHEY, CDR2 SVGAGI. This CDR3 has 14 residues. The V gene lost 6 bases and the J gene lost 7 bases, with 18 bases spanning the gap. The CDR3 sequence: CASSQNRPFFEAFF. The CDR3 nucleotides are TGTGCCAGCAGCCAGAATCGCCCTTTCTTTGAAGCTTTCTTT.

V is TRBV6-5 and J is TRBJ2-7; 12 positions match TRBD2. Germline values: CDR1 MNHEY, CDR2 SVGAGI. The junction had 4 bases not matched to a gene; V was cut back by 4 bases and J by 0 bases. The CDR3 loop spans 16 amino acids. The CDR3, as DNA: TGTGCCAGCAGTTGGACTAGCGGGGTCGCCTCCTACGAGCAGTACTTC. Amino acids: CASSWTSGVASYEQYF.

In this sample, this clone turned up once. The chain couples TRBV5-4 to TRBJ2-3; a weak D match, TRBD1 (5 bases). This CDR3 comprises 15 residues. Germline V gene data show CDR1 as SGHNT and CDR2 as YYREEE (reference sequence). Trimming pared 0 bases from V and 0 bases from J, leaving 8 bases between. CDR3 sequence: CASSLDTGSTDTQYF. The CDR3 DNA reads TGTGCCAGCAGCTTGGACACAGGTAGCACAGATACGCAGTATTTT.

V is TRBV6-5 and J is TRBJ1-2; possibly TRBD1 for D (6 bases). From germline, CDR1 is MNHEY and CDR2 SVGAGI. The CDR3 is 15 amino acids. Trimming stripped 0 bases from V and 4 bases from J, with 12 bases between. CDR3 protein: CASSYSTGGLYGYTF. In nucleotides, the CDR3 is TGTGCCAGCAGTTACTCGACCGGGGGCCTCTATGGCTACACCTTC.

The CDR3, as DNA: TGCGCCAGCAGCTTGCGGTCAGGGGTCTCCTACGAGCAGTACTTC. It translates to CASSLRSGVSYEQYF. V usage is TRBV5-1 and J usage is TRBJ2-7; a possible D gene is TRBD1 (6 bases). V lost 1 base to trimming and J lost 0 bases, with 11 bases between them. CDR3 length equals 15 residues. Germline loops: CDR1 SGHRS, CDR2 YFSETQ. The full variable domain, its missing parts supplied by reference TRBV5-1 and TRBJ2-7, is KAGVTQTPRYLIKTRGQQVTLSCSPISGHRSVSWYQQTPGQGLQFLFEYFSETQRNKGNFPGRFSGRQFSNSRSEMNVSTLELGDSALYLCASSLRSGVSYEQYFGPGTRLTVT.

The chain uses TRBV7-9 and TRBJ1-2; D gene unclear. The CDR3 is 12 residues long. The V and J ends lost 4 bases and 4 bases respectively, with 7 bases between them. The germline V gene has CDR1 SEHNR and CDR2 FQNEAQ (reference sequence). The CDR3: CASSSHSYGYTF. DNA of the CDR3: TGTGCCAGCAGCTCGCACAGCTATGGCTACACCTTC.

This sequence joins TRBV6-1 and TRBJ1-2; 8 positions match TRBD1. The germline gives CDR1 MNHNS, CDR2 SASEGT. This CDR3 has 13 residues. V was pared by 11 bases and J by 2 bases, with 7 bases of the junction left unmatched. Here the CDR3 reads CAGGTGKNYGYTF. The CDR3 DNA reads TGTGCCGGAGGGACAGGCAAAAACTATGGCTACACCTTC.

The J gene is TRBJ2-3, the V gene TRBV6-5; a possible D gene is TRBD2 (6 bases). This CDR3 region has 14 residues. The germline V and J ends were trimmed by 2 bases and 3 bases, with 9 bases remaining between them. CDR1 is MNHEY, CDR2 SVGAGI, per germline. As DNA, the CDR3 is TGTGCCAGCAGTTACGTCGGGACTACAGATACGCAGTATTTT. Encoded protein: CASSYVGTTDTQYF.

The chain couples TRBV2 to TRBJ2-7; D call uncertain. Trimming took 6 bases from V and 3 from J, leaving 12 bases between them. The CDR3 is 13 amino acids. CDR1 SNHLY and CDR2 FYNNEI come from the germline V gene. The CDR3 bases are TGTGCCAGCAGCCTGGCAGCGCGCTACGAGCAGTACTTC. The encoded protein is CASSLAARYEQYF.

The CDR3 nucleotides read TGTGCCAGCTCACCTCCGGGACGATCGAGGGAAAAACTGTTTTTT. It translates to CASSPPGRSREKLFF. The chain carries TRBV18 and TRBJ1-4, with a weak D call TRBD1 (5 bases). With 3 bases removed from V and 8 bases from J, the gap between germline ends came to 16 bases. This CDR3 is built from 15 residues. Per the germline V gene, CDR1 is KGHSH and CDR2 is LQKENI.

The rearrangement joins TRBV4-1 to TRBJ1-4; D ambiguous. Trimming left V 1 base short and J 3 bases short, with 15 bases between. The CDR3 length is 17 residues. In germline, CDR1 is MGHRA, CDR2 YSYEKL. The CDR3 reads CASSQVIRVGPNEKLFF. The CDR3 bases are TGCGCCAGCAGCCAAGTTATTCGGGTCGGGCCTAATGAAAAACTGTTTTTT.

This clone was counted a single time. V and J are TRBV6-1 and TRBJ2-2, with D perhaps TRBD1 (6 bases). The length of the CDR3 is 13 residues. Trimming left V 2 bases short and J 13 bases short, with 14 bases between. Germline CDR1 and CDR2: MNHNS and SASEGT. The DNA for the CDR3 is TGTGCCAGCAGTGAATACAGGGAAGTCGGGCTGTTTTTT. Translating it yields CASSEYREVGLFF.

J is TRBJ1-5 and V is TRBV6-5; 7 bases match TRBD1. V lost 0 bases and J lost 6; bases outside the gene matches: 5. The CDR3 loop spans 15 amino acids. CDR1 is MNHEY, CDR2 SVGAGI, per germline. The CDR3 region is CASSYSFRGGQPQHF. CDR3 coding DNA: TGTGCCAGCAGTTACTCTTTCAGGGGGGGTCAGCCCCAGCATTTT.

The gene calls are TRBV28 and TRBJ2-7; D is possibly TRBD1 (7 bases). Trimming shortened V by 2 bases and J by 4 bases, and 27 bases separated the two germline ends. This CDR3 spans 19 amino acids. The V gene's germline CDR1 is MDHEN and CDR2 SYDVKM. CDR3 coding DNA: TGTGCCAGCAGTTTAGGGCCGGGAGCGCCCCGGGACAGAAGGTACGAGCAGTACTTC. Residues: CASSLGPGAPRDRRYEQYF. Full variable domain (missing parts from reference TRBV28 and TRBJ2-7): DVKVTQSSRYLVKRTGEKVFLECVQDMDHENMFWYRQDPGLGLRLIYFSYDVKMKEKGDIPEGYSVSREKKERFSLILESASTNQTSMYLCASSLGPGAPRDRRYEQYFGPGTRLTVT.

The chain's CDR3 is CASSPRTMNSYEQYF. CDR3 DNA sequence: TGTGCCAGCAGCCCGCGGACAATGAACTCCTACGAGCAGTACTTC. The chain recombines TRBV7-8 with TRBJ2-7, with TRBD1 as a possible D gene (5 bases). From germline, CDR1 is SGHVS and CDR2 FQNEAQ. The CDR3 loop spans 15 amino acids. The germline V and J ends were trimmed by 5 bases and 0 bases, with 14 bases remaining between them. Complete variable domain (other parts from reference TRBV7-8 and TRBJ2-7): GAGVSQSPRYKVAKRGQDVALRCDPISGHVSLFWYQQALGQGPEFLTYFQNEAQLDKSGLPSDRFFAERPEGSVSTLKIQRTQQEDSAVYLCASSPRTMNSYEQYFGPGTRLTVT.

The V gene is TRBV30, the J gene TRBJ2-2; D may be TRBD1 (6 bases). The germline V and J ends were trimmed by 3 bases and 6 bases, with 20 bases remaining between them. The germline CDR1 and CDR2 sequences are GTSNPN and SVGIG (reference sequence). The CDR3 has 16 residues. The CDR3 loop reads CAWRGAGGPGAGELFF. Written as DNA, the CDR3 is TGTGCCTGGAGAGGGGCAGGAGGTCCAGGGGCCGGGGAGCTGTTTTTT.

The chain has TRBV7-3 and TRBJ1-4; D gene uncertain. Germline values: CDR1 SGHTA, CDR2 FQGTGA. CDR3 length: 15 amino acids. The V end lost 0 bases, the J end lost 6 bases, and 11 bases lay between the germline ends. CDR3 loop: CASSLTPGMDEKLFF. The DNA of the CDR3 is TGTGCCAGCAGCTTAACGCCGGGGATGGATGAAAAACTGTTTTTT.

The V and J genes are TRBV5-1 and TRBJ2-7; 8 bases match TRBD2. CDR3 length equals 14 residues. After removal of 2 bases from V and 5 bases from J, the junction contained 6 bases not matched to a gene. Germline V gene data show CDR1 as SGHRS and CDR2 as YFSETQ. Here the CDR3 reads CASSLRGLEDEQYF. Written as DNA, the CDR3 is TGCGCCAGCAGCTTACGGGGACTAGAGGACGAGCAGTACTTC.

V is TRBV18 and J is TRBJ2-1; TRBD2 agrees at 9 bases. V shed 0 bases and J 8 bases; nucleotides not matched to a gene: 5. CDR3 length: 15 residues. Germline V gene data show CDR1 as KGHSH and CDR2 as LQKENI. The CDR3 DNA follows: TGTGCCAGCTCACCACCCGTTAGCGGGAGTGATGAGCAGTTCTTC. Protein: CASSPPVSGSDEQFF.

The chain is built from TRBV27 and TRBJ2-1, with 8 nucleotides matching TRBD1. The CDR3 totals 15 residues. From germline, CDR1 is MNHEY and CDR2 SMNVEV (reference sequence). Trimming at V came to 2 bases and at J to 4 bases, leaving 4 bases not matched to a gene. CDR3: CASSLQGAAYNEQFF. As DNA, the CDR3 is TGTGCCAGCAGTTTACAGGGGGCAGCGTACAATGAGCAGTTCTTC.

V and J are TRBV29-1 and TRBJ2-7, with D uncertain. Germline values: CDR1 SQVTM, CDR2 ANQGSEA. Trimming removed 4 bases from V and 7 bases from J, with 14 bases in between. The CDR3 totals 12 residues. The DNA for the CDR3 is TGCAGCGTTGGGGATAACGTGGGGGAGCAGTACTTC. Amino acid sequence: CSVGDNVGEQYF.

The chain combines TRBV9 with TRBJ2-3, with D possibly TRBD1 on 5 matching bases. CDR1 is SGDLS and CDR2 is YYNGEE in the germline V gene. V was trimmed by 0 bases and J by 2 bases, leaving 13 bases between them. The CDR3 contains 16 residues. The CDR3 reads CASSVVGKGNTDTQYF. The CDR3 DNA follows: TGTGCCAGCAGCGTAGTAGGGAAGGGGAACACAGATACGCAGTATTTT.

The rearrangement joins TRBV6-1 to TRBJ2-1, with TRBD2 matching 9 bases. The germline V gene has CDR1 MNHNS and CDR2 SASEGT. The CDR3 consists of 16 residues. Trimming took 4 bases from V and 7 from J; bases not matched to a gene: 11. CDR3 nucleotides: TGTGCCAGCAGTGTACTTAGCGGGAGCCCTACAAATGAGCAGTTCTTC. This codes for CASSVLSGSPTNEQFF.

The chain employs TRBV9 and TRBJ2-2; maybe TRBD1 (5 bases). Germline V lookup: CDR1 SGDLS, CDR2 YYNGEE. Between the trimmed V and J ends, which lost 6 bases and 3 bases, there was a span of 18 bases. The CDR3 spans 16 residues. The CDR3 here is CASTRQGPLDTGELFF. Written as DNA, the CDR3 is TGTGCCAGCACCCGCCAGGGCCCCTTGGACACCGGGGAGCTGTTTTTT.